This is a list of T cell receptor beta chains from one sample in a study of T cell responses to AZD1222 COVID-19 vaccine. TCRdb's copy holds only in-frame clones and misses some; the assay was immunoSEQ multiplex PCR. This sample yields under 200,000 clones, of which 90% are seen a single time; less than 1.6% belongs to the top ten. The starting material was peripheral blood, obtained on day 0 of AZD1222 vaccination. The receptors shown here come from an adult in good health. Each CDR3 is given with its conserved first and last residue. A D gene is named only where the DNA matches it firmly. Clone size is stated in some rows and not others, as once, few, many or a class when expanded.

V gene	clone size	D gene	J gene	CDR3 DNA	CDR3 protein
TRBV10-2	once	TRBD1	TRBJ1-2	TGCGCCAGCAGTGAGTCGGACAGGGTTGGCTACACCTTC	CASSESDRVGYTF
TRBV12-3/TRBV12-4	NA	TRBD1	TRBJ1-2	TGTGCCAGCAACGACAGGGCCTATGGCTACACCTTC	CASNDRAYGYTF
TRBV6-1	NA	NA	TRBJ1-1	TGTGCCAGCAGTGAGATAATCGGGATCCACACTGAAGCTTTCTTT	CASSEIIGIHTEAFF
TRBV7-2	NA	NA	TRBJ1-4	TGTGCCAGCAGCTTAGCACAGCCTTATGAAAAACTGTTTTTT	CASSLAQPYEKLFF
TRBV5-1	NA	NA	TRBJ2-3	TGCGCCAGCAGCTTGGGACGGGATGGAGATACGCAGTATTTT	CASSLGRDGDTQYF
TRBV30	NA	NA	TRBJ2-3	TGTGCCTGGAGTGTACAGGGTAGCGATACGCAGTATTTT	CAWSVQGSDTQYF
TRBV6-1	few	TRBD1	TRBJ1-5	TGTGCCAGCAGTGAACAGACAGGGGGCAATCAGCCCCAGCATTTT	CASSEQTGGNQPQHF
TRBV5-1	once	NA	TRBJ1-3	TGCGCCAGCAGCCCCTCCCGGTTACAGGTATCTGAAGGAAACACCATATATTTT	CASSPSRLQVSEGNTIYF
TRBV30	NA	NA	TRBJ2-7	TGTGCCTGGAGTTGGGCGGGGTTCAGCTACGAGCAGTACTTC	CAWSWAGFSYEQYF
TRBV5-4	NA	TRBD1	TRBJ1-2	TGTGCCAGCAGCGGGGCTCCGGGACAGGGGGCCTATGGCTACACCTTC	CASSGAPGQGAYGYTF
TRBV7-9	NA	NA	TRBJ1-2	TGTGCCAGCAGCCAGGGCATGGGAGAAGTCTATGGCTACACCTTC	CASSQGMGEVYGYTF
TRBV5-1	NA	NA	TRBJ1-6	TGCGCCAGCAGCTGGGAGCGCTCCTATAATTCACCCCTCCACTTT	CASSWERSYNSPLHF
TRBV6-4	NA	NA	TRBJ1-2	TGTGCCAGCAGTGAACCGGGCTATGGCTACACCTTC	CASSEPGYGYTF
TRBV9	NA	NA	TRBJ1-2	TGTGCCAGCAGAAGGGAGGGCCTGGATGGCTACACCTTC	CASRREGLDGYTF
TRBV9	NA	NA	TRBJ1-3	TGTGCCAGCAACCCGGGAATAGCCTGGGGAAACACCATATATTTT	CASNPGIAWGNTIYF
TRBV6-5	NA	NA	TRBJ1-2	TGTGCCAGCAGTTACGACAGGACCTACTATGGCTACACCTTC	CASSYDRTYYGYTF
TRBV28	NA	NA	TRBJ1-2	TGTGCCAGCAGAGGACCGTGGGCCGGGGGTGGAGGTGGCTACACCTTC	CASRGPWAGGGGGYTF
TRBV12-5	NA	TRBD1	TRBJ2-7	TGTGCTAGTGGTTTTGGAACAGGGGGATTATTCTCCTACGAGCAGTACTTC	CASGFGTGGLFSYEQYF
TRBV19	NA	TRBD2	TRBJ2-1	TGTGCCAGTAGTCGGCCTAGCGGGGGGCCGGGTGAGCAGTTCTTC	CASSRPSGGPGEQFF
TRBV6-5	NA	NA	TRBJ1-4	TGTGCCAGCAGTCCGTTGACTCGGAAACTGTTTTTT	CASSPLTRKLFF
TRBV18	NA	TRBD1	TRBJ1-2	TGTGCCAGCTCCAGGGGGGGGACCCATGGCTACACCTTC	CASSRGGTHGYTF
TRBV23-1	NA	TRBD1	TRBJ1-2	TGCGCCAGCAGTCCTGAAGAGTTTACAGGGGCCTCTAACTATGGCTACACCTTC	CASSPEEFTGASNYGYTF
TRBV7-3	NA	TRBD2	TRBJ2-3	TGTGCCAGCAGCTTAAATCCGGGGGAGGGGCCGGACACAGATACGCAGTATTTT	CASSLNPGEGPDTDTQYF
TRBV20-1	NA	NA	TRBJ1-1	TGCAGTGCTAGTTCCTGGAACACTGAAGCTTTCTTT	CSASSWNTEAFF
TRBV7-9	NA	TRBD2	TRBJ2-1	TGTGCCAGCACCACGAGTGGGGGGGGAAGCTACAATGAGCAGTTCTTC	CASTTSGGGSYNEQFF
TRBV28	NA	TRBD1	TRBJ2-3	TGTGCCAGCAGACCGCAGGGGGCAGATACGCAGTATTTT	CASRPQGADTQYF
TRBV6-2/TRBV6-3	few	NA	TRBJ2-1	TGTGCCAGCAGTTCAGGCAGGGTCACTTCGGAGTTCTACAATGAGCAGTTCTTC	CASSSGRVTSEFYNEQFF
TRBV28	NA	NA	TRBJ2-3	TGTGCCAGCAGCTTAGGCACAGATACGCAGTATTTT	CASSLGTDTQYF
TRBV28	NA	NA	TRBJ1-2	TGTGCCAGCAGTGCTAGTGCAGGCAACTATGGCTACACCTTC	CASSASAGNYGYTF
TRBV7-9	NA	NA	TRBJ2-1	TGTGCCAGCAGCTTCTTAGGGGGGACCTACAATGAGCAGTTCTTC	CASSFLGGTYNEQFF
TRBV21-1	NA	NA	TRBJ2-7	TGTGCCAGCAGCAAAGGGACTCCCGGAGGCTCCTACGAGCAGTACTTC	CASSKGTPGGSYEQYF
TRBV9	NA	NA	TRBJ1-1	TGTGCCAGCAGCGTAGGGGCGACGACAACGTTGGGGACTGAAGCTTTCTTT	CASSVGATTTLGTEAFF
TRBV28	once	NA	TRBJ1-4	TGTGCCAGCAGCCCCCTGGGGGGCAAGAATGAAAAACTGTTTTTT	CASSPLGGKNEKLFF
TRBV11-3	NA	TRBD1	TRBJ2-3	TGTGCCAGCAGCTTGGTCAGGGGGACCGATACGCAGTATTTT	CASSLVRGTDTQYF
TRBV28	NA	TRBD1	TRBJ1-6	TGTGCCAGCAGTTCCTTCCGGGACAGGCCTTTTTTTGACTTT	CASSSFRDRPFFDF
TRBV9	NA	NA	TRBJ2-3	TGTGCCAGCAGCGTAGTGGGGGGCGGCACAGATACGCAGTATTTT	CASSVVGGGTDTQYF
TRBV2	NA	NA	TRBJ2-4	TGTGCCAGCAGGAAAGGGTGGGCTACCAAAAACATTCAGTACTTC	CASRKGWATKNIQYF
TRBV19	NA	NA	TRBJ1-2	TGTGCCAGTAGTCTTGGGGCCCAAACTATCTATGGCTACACCTTC	CASSLGAQTIYGYTF
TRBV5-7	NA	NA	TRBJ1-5	TGTGCCAGCAGGCAAGAAGACACCGCCGGTCAGCCCCAGCATTTT	CASRQEDTAGQPQHF
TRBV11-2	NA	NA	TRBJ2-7	TGTGCCAGCAGCTTAGAAGGTGGTAGCTACGAGCAGTACTTC	CASSLEGGSYEQYF
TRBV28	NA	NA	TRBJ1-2	TGTGCCAGCAGATCCGGGACGGAAGAGTCCTATGGCTACACCTTC	CASRSGTEESYGYTF
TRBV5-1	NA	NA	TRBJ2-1	TGCGCCAGCAGTCAACGTTGGGGGCTCGACTACAATGAGCAGTTCTTC	CASSQRWGLDYNEQFF
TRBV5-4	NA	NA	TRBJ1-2	TGTGCCAGCAGCTTAGGACCTGGGAATGGCTACACCTTC	CASSLGPGNGYTF
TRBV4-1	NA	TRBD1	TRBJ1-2	TGCGCCAGCAGCCAACCAAGTTTGCCAGGGGGGAACTATGGCTACACCTTC	CASSQPSLPGGNYGYTF